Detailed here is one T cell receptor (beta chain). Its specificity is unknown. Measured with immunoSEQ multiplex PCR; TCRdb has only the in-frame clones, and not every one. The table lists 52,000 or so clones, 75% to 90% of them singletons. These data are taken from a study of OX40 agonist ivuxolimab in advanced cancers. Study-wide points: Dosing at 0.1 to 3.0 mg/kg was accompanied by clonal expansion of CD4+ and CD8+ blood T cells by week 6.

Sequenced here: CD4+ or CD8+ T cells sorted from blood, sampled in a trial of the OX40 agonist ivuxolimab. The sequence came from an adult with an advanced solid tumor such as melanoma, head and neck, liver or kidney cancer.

CDR3 amino acids: CASSHLARGGPPDTQYF. The CDR3 nucleotides are TGCGCCAGCAGCCACTTAGCGAGAGGGGGCCCCCCAGATACGCAGTATTTT. This chain joins TRBV4-3 and TRBJ2-3, with TRBD1 matching 7 bases. The CDR3 loop spans 17 amino acids. Trimming removed 3 bases from V and 4 bases from J; junction bases left unmatched: 13. The germline gives CDR1 LGHNA, CDR2 YSLEER.